The T cell receptor beta chain described here comes from a study of T cell responses to AZD1222 COVID-19 vaccine. Assay: immunoSEQ multiplex PCR; the TCRdb copy retains only in-frame clones and omits some. Of fewer than 200,000 clones in the sample, 92% were seen once. Findings and caveats of the study: Baseline seropositives among AZD1222 recipients totaled only five to seven. Close to half of spike-specific TCRs reportedly recognize unmutated variant regions. There were mostly white British donors and more females than males, and clonal diversity was possibly underestimated. Sampling captured repertoires only after the peak T cell response.

V shed 3 bases and J 4 bases; nucleotides not matched to a gene: 5. The CDR3 length is 17 residues. Looked up from germline, CDR1 is MNHEY and CDR2 is SMNVEV (reference sequence). Comment on this clone: Its target is unknown.

The chain recombines TRBV27 with TRBJ2-2; 13 nucleotides match TRBD2. The sequences come from peripheral blood, collected on day 0 of AZD1222 vaccination. This clonotype originated in an adult in good health. CDR3 region: CASSLWGLAGSTGELFF. The CDR3 DNA sequence: TGTGCCAGCAGTTTGTGGGGACTAGCGGGGAGCACCGGGGAGCTGTTTTTT.